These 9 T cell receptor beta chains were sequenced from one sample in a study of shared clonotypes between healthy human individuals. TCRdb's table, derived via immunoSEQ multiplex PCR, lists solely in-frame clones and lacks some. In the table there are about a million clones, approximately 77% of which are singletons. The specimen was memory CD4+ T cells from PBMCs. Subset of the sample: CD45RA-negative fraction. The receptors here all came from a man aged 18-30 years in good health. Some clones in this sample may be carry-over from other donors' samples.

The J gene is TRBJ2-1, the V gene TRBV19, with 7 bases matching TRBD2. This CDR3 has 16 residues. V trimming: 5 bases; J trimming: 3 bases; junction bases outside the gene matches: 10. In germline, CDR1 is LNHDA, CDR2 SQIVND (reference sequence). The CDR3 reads CASSDFSSGLYNEQFF. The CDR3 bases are TGTGCCAGTAGTGACTTTTCTAGCGGACTCTACAATGAGCAGTTCTTC. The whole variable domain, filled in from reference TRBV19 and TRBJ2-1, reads DGGITQSPKYLFRKEGQNVTLSCEQNLNHDAMYWYRQDPGQGLRLIYYSQIVNDFQKGDIAEGYSVSREKKESFPLTVTSAQKNPTAFYLCASSDFSSGLYNEQFFGPGTRLTVL.

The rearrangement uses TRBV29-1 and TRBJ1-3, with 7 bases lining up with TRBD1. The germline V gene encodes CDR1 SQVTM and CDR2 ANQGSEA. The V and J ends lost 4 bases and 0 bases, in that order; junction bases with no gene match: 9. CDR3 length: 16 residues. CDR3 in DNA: TGCAGCGTTGCCCCAACAGGGGTTAGCTCTGGAAACACCATATATTTT. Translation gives CSVAPTGVSSGNTIYF.

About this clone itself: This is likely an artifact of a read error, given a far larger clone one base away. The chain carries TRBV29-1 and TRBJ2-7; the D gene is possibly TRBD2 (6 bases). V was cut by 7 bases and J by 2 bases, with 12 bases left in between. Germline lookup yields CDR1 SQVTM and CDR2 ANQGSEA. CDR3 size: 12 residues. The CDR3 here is CSARDGTYEQYV. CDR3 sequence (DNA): TGCAGCGCGCGGGACGGAACCTACGAGCAGTACGTC.

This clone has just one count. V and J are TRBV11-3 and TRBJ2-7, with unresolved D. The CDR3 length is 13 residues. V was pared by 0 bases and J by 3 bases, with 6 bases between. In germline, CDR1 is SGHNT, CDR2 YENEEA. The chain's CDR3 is CASSLEGNYEQYF. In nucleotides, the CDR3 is TGTGCCAGCAGCTTAGAAGGGAACTACGAGCAGTACTTC.

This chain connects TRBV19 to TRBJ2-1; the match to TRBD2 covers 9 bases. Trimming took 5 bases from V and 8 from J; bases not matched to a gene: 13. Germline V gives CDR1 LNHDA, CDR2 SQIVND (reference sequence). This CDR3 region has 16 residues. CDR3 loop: CASSLAGVVSGHEQFF. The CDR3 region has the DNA TGTGCCAGTAGTTTAGCGGGAGTGGTATCAGGCCATGAGCAGTTCTTC.

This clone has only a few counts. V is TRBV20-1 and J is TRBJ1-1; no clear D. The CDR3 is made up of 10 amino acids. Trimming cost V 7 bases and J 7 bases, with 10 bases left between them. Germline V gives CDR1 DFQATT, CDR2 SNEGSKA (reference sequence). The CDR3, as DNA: TGCAGTGGTTGGGCAGTTGAAGCTTTCTTT. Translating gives CSGWAVEAFF.

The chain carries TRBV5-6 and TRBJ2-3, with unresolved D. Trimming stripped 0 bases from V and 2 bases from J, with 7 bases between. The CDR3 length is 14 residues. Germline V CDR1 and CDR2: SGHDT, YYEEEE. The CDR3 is CASSLERYTDTQYF. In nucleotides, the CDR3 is TGTGCCAGCAGCTTGGAACGGTACACAGATACGCAGTATTTT.

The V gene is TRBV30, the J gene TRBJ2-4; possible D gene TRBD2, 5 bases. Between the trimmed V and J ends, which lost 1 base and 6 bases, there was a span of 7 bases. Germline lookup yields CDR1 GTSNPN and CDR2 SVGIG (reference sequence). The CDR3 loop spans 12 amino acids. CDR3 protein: CAWSGAGNIQYF. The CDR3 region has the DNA TGTGCCTGGAGTGGCGCGGGAAACATTCAGTACTTC. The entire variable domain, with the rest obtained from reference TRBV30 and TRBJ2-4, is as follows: SQTIHQWPATLVQPVGSPLSLECTVEGTSNPNLYWYRQAAGRGLQLLFYSVGIGQISSEVPQNLSASRPQDRQFILSSKKLLLSDSGFYLCAWSGAGNIQYFGAGTRLSVL.

In nucleotides, the CDR3 is TGTGCCAGCAGCCGAGCGGGAGACCCCTACAATGAGCAGTTCTTC. It yields the protein CASSRAGDPYNEQFF. The rearrangement joins TRBV7-3 to TRBJ2-1, with 8 nucleotides matching TRBD2. From germline, CDR1 is SGHTA and CDR2 FQGTGA. The CDR3 is 15 amino acids. V lost 5 bases, J lost 2 bases, and 5 bases stayed unmatched.